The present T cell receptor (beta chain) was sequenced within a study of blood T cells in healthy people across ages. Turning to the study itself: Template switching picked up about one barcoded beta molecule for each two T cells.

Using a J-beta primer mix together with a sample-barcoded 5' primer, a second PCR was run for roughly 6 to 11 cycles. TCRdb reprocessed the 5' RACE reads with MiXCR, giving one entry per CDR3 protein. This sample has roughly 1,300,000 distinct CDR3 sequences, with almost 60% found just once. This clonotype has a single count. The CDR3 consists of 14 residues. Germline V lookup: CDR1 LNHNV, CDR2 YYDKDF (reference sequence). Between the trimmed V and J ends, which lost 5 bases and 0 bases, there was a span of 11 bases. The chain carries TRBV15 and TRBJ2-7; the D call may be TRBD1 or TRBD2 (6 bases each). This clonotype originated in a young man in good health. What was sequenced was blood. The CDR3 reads CATSPRDNSYEQYF. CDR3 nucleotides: TGTGCCACCAGCCCGCGGGACAACTCCTACGAGCAGTACTTC. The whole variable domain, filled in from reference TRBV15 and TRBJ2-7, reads DAMVIQNPRYQVTQFGKPVTLSCSQTLNHNVMYWYQQKSSQAPKLLFHYYDKDFNNEADTPDNFQSRRPNTSFCFLDIRSPGLGDTAMYLCATSPRDNSYEQYFGPGTRLTVT.